This TCR beta chain was identified in a study of blood T cell repertoires in COVID-19. About the research overall: Both acute and convalescent COVID-19 samples were obtained from the United States, Italy and Spain. Sources were T cells, B-cell-depleted T cells, or PBMCs; the material itself was cDNA or gDNA.

Germline assignment: CDR1 MNHEY and CDR2 SMNVEV (reference sequence). Trimming at V came to 6 bases and at J to 3 bases, leaving 5 bases not matched to a gene. The CDR3 loop spans 13 amino acids. Participants reported their clinical history, and cohort assignment relied on those reports. In the authors' workflow: Nucleated cell counts were estimated from reference gene primer amplification. The method was immunoSEQ multiplex PCR; TCRdb's version includes in-frame clones alone and lacks a portion of them. The DNA gave D and trimming, while V, J and clone size come from that table. This table holds 150,000 to 200,000 clones, roughly 87% found once.

This chain uses TRBV27 with TRBJ2-7, with 7 bases that match TRBD1. The specimen was PBMCs or T cells enriched from blood (not recorded which). The TCR originated in a human donor with acute COVID-19. The donor label of this sample is uncertain. CDR3 sequence: CASSPGGSYEQYF. In DNA, the CDR3 is TGTGCCAGCAGCCCAGGGGGTAGCTACGAGCAGTACTTC.